Given below is one TCR beta chain in context. Its antigen is as yet unknown. At one end, the junction sequence differs from germline, possibly due to a read error. The study ran its PCR with 60 Vbeta and 13 Jbeta primers. The method was immunoSEQ multiplex PCR; TCRdb's version includes in-frame clones alone and lacks a portion of them. The repertoire holds 140,000 to 150,000 clones, approximately 80% seen once, with over 2.5% in the top ten. These data belong to a study of cytomegalovirus exposure and HLA in healthy donors. About the research overall: Previous work identified roughly 120 million unique TCR beta sequences from approximately 190 million T cells.

Overall study results and limits: In a later analysis, CMV-associated beta chains were mostly HLA-associated, it appeared.

The donors (healthy individuals) were bone marrow donors. The TCR comes from a female donor in good health and CMV-seronegative. The sample taken for sequencing was PBMCs.

CDR3 nucleotide sequence: TGTGCCAGCGATTTCGGACAGCATAACTATGGCTACCCCTTC. Translation gives CASDFGQHNYGYPF. This chain connects TRBV6-1 to TRBJ1-2, with TRBD1 as a possible D gene (6 bases). CDR1 and CDR2 (germline): MNHNS, SASEGT. This CDR3 is 14 amino acids long.